This T cell receptor (beta chain) came from a study of blood T cell repertoires in COVID-19. Germline values: CDR1 MDHEN, CDR2 SYDVKM. The V gene lost 10 bases and the J gene lost 0 bases, with 16 bases spanning the gap. This CDR3 region has 16 residues. Some clones are missing from TCRdb's copy, which holds only in-frame ones; the method was immunoSEQ multiplex PCR. The sample shows roughly 150,000 clones, around 88% of them seen only once. The TCR comes from a human donor in a cohort sampled during active COVID-19. The chain uses TRBV28 and TRBJ2-6, with D possibly being TRBD1 (6 bases). Specimen: peripheral blood. The CDR3: CAIQDRVSSGANVLTF. As DNA, the CDR3 is TGTGCCATCCAGGACAGAGTCAGCTCTGGGGCCAACGTCCTGACTTTC.